The clone carrying this TCR beta chain was seen only a few times. The data were obtained in a study of blood T cell repertoires in COVID-19. Study at large: The cDNA or gDNA used as material had been derived from T cells, B-cell-depleted T cells, or PBMCs.

The participants were between about 18 and 100 years old and came from 24 US areas. Assignments of participants to cohorts depended upon their own reported clinical history. CDR1 is SGHRS and CDR2 is YFSETQ in the germline V gene. CDR3 length: 17 residues. Unmatched junction bases numbered 7, after V lost 4 bases and J lost 0 bases. Source study methods: The authors estimated nucleated cell counts from reference gene primer amplification. Method: immunoSEQ multiplex PCR; TCRdb's copy keeps in-frame clones and lacks some. Clone size and V and J calls were adopted from that table, with D and trimming inferred from the DNA. The profile shows 270,000 or so clones, approximately 91% of them singletons.

V is TRBV5-1 and J is TRBJ2-5; 12 nucleotides line up with TRBD1. Material for sequencing was PBMCs or T cells enriched from blood (not recorded which). The TCR comes from a woman aged 40-49 years with acute COVID-19. The CDR3 loop is CASSLGTGGPNQETQYF. CDR3 DNA: TGCGCCAGCAGCCTCGGGACAGGGGGCCCGAACCAAGAGACCCAGTACTTC.